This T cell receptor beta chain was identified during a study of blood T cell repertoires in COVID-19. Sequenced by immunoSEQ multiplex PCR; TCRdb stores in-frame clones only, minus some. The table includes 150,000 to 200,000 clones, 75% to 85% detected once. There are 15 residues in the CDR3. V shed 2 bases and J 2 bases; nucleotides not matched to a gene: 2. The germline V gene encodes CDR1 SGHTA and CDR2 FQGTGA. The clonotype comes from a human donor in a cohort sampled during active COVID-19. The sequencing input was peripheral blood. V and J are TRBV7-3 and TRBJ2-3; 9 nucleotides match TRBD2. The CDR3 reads CASSLASGVTDTQYF. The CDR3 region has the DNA TGTGCCAGCAGCTTAGCTAGCGGGGTCACAGATACGCAGTATTTT.